One T cell receptor (beta chain) is described in this entry. Data came from immunoSEQ multiplex PCR; TCRdb stores just in-frame clones and leaves some out. The data contain about 58,000 clones, more than 80% of them singletons. The J segment lost 2 bases and the V segment lost 2 bases, leaving 21 bases of the junction unmatched. CDR1 MNHNS and CDR2 SASEGT come from the germline V gene. This CDR3 comprises 21 residues. This entry is derived from a study of blood T cell repertoires in COVID-19. The specimen sequenced was peripheral blood. This sequence originates from a human donor in a cohort sampled during active COVID-19. The chain recombines TRBV6-1 with TRBJ1-5, with TRBD1 identical over 7 bases. Written as DNA, the CDR3 is TGTGCCAGCAGTGAAACACCTCGGACAGGCGGTAATCGTCATGGCAATCAGCCCCAGCATTTT. Translation gives CASSETPRTGGNRHGNQPQHF.